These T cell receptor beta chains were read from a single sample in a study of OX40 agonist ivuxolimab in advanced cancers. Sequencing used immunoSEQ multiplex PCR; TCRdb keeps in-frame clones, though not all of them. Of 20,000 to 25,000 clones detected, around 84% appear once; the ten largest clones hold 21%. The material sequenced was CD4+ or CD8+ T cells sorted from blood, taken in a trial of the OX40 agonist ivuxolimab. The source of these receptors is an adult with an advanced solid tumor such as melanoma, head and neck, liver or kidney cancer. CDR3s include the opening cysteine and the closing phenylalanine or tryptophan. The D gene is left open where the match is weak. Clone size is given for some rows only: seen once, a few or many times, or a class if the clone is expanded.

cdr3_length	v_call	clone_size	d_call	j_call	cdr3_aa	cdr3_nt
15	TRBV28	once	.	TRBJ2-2	CASSFGRRGTGELFF	TGTGCCAGCAGTTTCGGTCGGCGGGGTACCGGGGAGCTGTTTTTT
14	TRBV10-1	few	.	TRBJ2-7	CASSAHTSSYEQYF	TGCGCCAGCAGTGCCCATACAAGCTCCTACGAGCAGTACTTC
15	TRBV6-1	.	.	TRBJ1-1	CASSEIGQMNTEAFF	TGTGCCAGCAGTGAAATAGGGCAGATGAACACTGAAGCTTTCTTT
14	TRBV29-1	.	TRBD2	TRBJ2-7	CSVEEGGNYYEQYF	TGCAGCGTTGAAGAGGGGGGGAACTATTACGAGCAGTACTTC
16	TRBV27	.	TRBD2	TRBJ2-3	CASSFSSGRGTDTQYF	TGTGCCAGCAGTTTCTCTAGCGGGAGAGGCACAGATACGCAGTATTTT
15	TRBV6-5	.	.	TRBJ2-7	CASSYMQGSTYEQYF	TGTGCCAGCAGTTACATGCAGGGGTCGACCTACGAGCAGTACTTC
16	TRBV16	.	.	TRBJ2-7	CASSLGGYQGGGEQYF	TGTGCCAGCAGCCTCGGAGGATACCAGGGCGGAGGCGAGCAGTACTTC
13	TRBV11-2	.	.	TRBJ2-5	CASSSSVAETQYF	TGTGCCAGCAGCTCTAGCGTTGCAGAGACCCAGTACTTC
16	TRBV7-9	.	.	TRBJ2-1	CASSFRGLVAYNEQFF	TGTGCCAGCAGCTTTCGGGGGCTAGTGGCCTACAATGAGCAGTTCTTC
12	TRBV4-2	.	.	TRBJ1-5	CASNRALEPQHF	TGTGCCAGCAATCGAGCCTTAGAGCCCCAGCATTTT
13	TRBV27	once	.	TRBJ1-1	CASSFAGNTEAFF	TGTGCCAGCAGTTTTGCGGGGAACACTGAAGCTTTCTTT
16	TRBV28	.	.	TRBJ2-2	CASSRSLDRYTGELFF	TGTGCCAGCAGTCGTTCCCTTGACAGGTACACCGGGGAGCTGTTTTTT
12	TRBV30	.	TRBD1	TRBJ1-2	CAWRTGFYGYTF	TGTGCCTGGAGGACAGGGTTTTATGGCTACACCTTC
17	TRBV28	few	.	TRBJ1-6	CASSPGDMRSYNSPLHF	TGTGCCAGCAGTCCTGGAGACATGCGCTCCTATAATTCACCCCTCCACTTT
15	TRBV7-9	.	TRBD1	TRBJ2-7	CASTSMGQGAYEQYF	TGTGCCAGCACCTCTATGGGACAGGGGGCCTACGAGCAGTACTTC
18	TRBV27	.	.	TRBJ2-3	CASSLSVGRGGFTDTQYF	TGTGCCAGCAGTTTAAGTGTTGGCAGGGGGGGATTCACAGATACGCAGTATTTT
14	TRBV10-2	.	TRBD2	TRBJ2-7	CASSPLAGGYEQYF	TGCGCCAGCAGTCCTCTAGCGGGGGGGTACGAGCAGTACTTC
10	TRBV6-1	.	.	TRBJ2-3	CATYTDTQYF	TGTGCCACCTACACAGATACGCAGTATTTT
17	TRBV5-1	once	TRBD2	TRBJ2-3	CASSSTGLAASTDTQYF	TGCGCCAGCAGCTCCACCGGACTAGCGGCTTCCACAGATACGCAGTATTTT
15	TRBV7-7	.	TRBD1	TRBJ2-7	CASSPLGTGTYEQYF	TGTGCTAGCAGCCCCCTGGGGACAGGGACCTACGAGCAGTACTTC
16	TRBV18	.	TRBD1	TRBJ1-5	CASSLTGQGGNQPQHF	TGTGCCAGCTCACTAACGGGACAGGGAGGGAACCAGCCCCAGCATTTT
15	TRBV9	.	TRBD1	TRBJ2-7	CASSVAEGAVYEQYF	TGTGCCAGCAGCGTAGCCGAGGGGGCTGTGTACGAGCAGTACTTC
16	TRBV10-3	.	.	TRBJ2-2	CAISEAWQGNTGELFF	TGTGCCATCAGTGAGGCCTGGCAGGGGAACACCGGGGAGCTGTTTTTT
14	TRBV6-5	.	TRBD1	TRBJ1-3	CASSYQGAGNTIYF	TGTGCCAGCAGTTACCAGGGGGCTGGAAACACCATATATTTT
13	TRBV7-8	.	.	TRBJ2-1	CASSLRWENEQFF	TGTGCCAGCAGCTTAAGGTGGGAGAATGAGCAGTTCTTC
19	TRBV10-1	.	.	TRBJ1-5	CASSEQRVVLTPGNQPQHF	TGCGCCAGCAGTGAGCAACGGGTTGTTTTAACCCCCGGCAATCAGCCCCAGCATTTT
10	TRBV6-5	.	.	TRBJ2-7	CASGGYEQYF	TGTGCCAGCGGAGGTTACGAGCAGTACTTC
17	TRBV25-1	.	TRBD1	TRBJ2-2	CASSDPPGTGGTGELFF	TGTGCCAGCAGTGACCCGCCCGGGACAGGGGGCACCGGGGAGCTGTTTTTT
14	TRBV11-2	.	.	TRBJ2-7	CASSLYDPPYEQYF	TGTGCCAGCAGCTTATACGACCCACCCTACGAGCAGTACTTC
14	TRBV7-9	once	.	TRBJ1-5	CASSLSQGNQPQHF	TGTGCCAGCAGCTTATCCCAGGGCAACCAGCCCCAGCATTTT
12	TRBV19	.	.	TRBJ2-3	CASTNLSGTQYF	TGTGCCAGTACTAACTTAAGCGGAACGCAGTATTTT
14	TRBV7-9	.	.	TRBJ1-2	CASTLLAREDGYTF	TGTGCCAGCACCCTACTTGCCAGGGAAGATGGCTACACCTTC
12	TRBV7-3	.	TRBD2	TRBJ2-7	CASSPGGYEQYF	TGTGCCAGCAGCCCGGGGGGCTACGAGCAGTACTTC
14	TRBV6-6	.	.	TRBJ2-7	CASSTLADPYEQYF	TGTGCCAGCTCCACCCTGGCAGACCCATACGAGCAGTACTTC
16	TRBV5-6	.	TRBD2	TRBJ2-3	CASSLGTSGDTDTQYF	TGTGCCAGCAGCTTGGGGACTAGCGGGGACACAGATACGCAGTATTTT
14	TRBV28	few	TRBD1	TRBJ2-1	CASSSPGTGDEQFF	TGTGCCAGCAGTTCACCAGGGACAGGGGATGAGCAGTTCTTC
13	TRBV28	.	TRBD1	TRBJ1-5	CASSWTGNQPQHF	TGTGCCAGCAGTTGGACAGGGAACCAGCCCCAGCATTTT
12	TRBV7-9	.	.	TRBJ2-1	CASSPISDEQFF	TGTGCCAGCAGCCCTATAAGTGATGAGCAGTTCTTC
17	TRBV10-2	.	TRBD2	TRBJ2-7	CASSDGSGGVTGYEQYF	TGCGCCAGCAGTGACGGCAGCGGGGGAGTCACAGGCTACGAGCAGTACTTC
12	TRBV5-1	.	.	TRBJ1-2	CASSLVGRGYTF	TGCGCCAGCAGCTTGGTTGGACGTGGCTACACCTTC
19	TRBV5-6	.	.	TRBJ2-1	CASSLEGQGGLAAYNEQFF	TGTGCCAGCAGCTTGGAGGGACAGGGAGGACTAGCGGCGTACAATGAGCAGTTCTTC